This note documents a single T cell receptor (beta chain) sequence. Original data processing: Amplification of reference gene primers was used by the study to estimate nucleated cell counts. Sequencing used immunoSEQ multiplex PCR; TCRdb keeps in-frame clones, though not all of them. V, J and clone size were drawn from that table, and D and trimming were deduced from the DNA. The data show tens of thousands of clones, 88% seen once. The record originates from a study of blood T cell repertoires in COVID-19. About the research overall: Sites in the United States, Italy and Spain provided acute and convalescent COVID-19 samples. From T cells, B-cell-depleted T cells, or PBMCs came the material, which was cDNA or gDNA.

Germline V CDR1 and CDR2: SGHRS, YFSETQ. Deletions cut 5 bases from V and 0 bases from J, with 5 bases between. The CDR3 covers 12 residues. The sequence was obtained from a man between 65 and 80 years old with acute or convalescent COVID-19. The chain carries TRBV5-1 and TRBJ1-2, with D hard to call. The sample was peripheral blood. The CDR3 region is CASSASNYGYTF. CDR3 bases: TGCGCCAGCAGTGCGTCTAACTATGGCTACACCTTC.